A selection of T cell receptor beta chains follows, all from one sample in a study of cytomegalovirus exposure and HLA in healthy donors. TCRdb keeps only in-frame clones here, not all; method: immunoSEQ multiplex PCR. Seen here are around 82,000 clones, around 81% observed once, and the top ten hold less than 7%. Sequenced input: PBMCs. These receptors originate from a male donor in good health and CMV-seropositive. Each CDR3 is given with its conserved first and last residue. A D gene is named only where the DNA matches it firmly. Clone size is stated in some rows and not others, as once, few, many or a class when expanded.

>TRBJ2-3|TRBD2|TRBV27|-
TGTGCCAGCAGTTTATCGAGGCTTTGGGGAAGCGGGGGGGGCCAGCCCCTCACAGATACGCAGTATTTT
CASSLSRLWGSGGGQPLTDTQYF
>TRBJ1-1|-|TRBV7-2|few
TGTGCCAGCAGCATTATCACTGAAGCTTTCTTT
CASSIITEAFF
>TRBJ2-3|-|TRBV9|-
TGTGCCAGCAGCGTAGGGGATGAGGAGGGCTACCTCCTCACAGATACGCAGTATTTT
CASSVGDEEGYLLTDTQYF
>TRBJ1-3|-|TRBV7-2|-
TGTGCCAGCAGGAGAGAGACAGCTGGAAACACCATATATTTT
CASRRETAGNTIYF
>TRBJ2-7|-|TRBV10-3|-
TGTGCCATCAGTGACGGCTACGAGCAGTACTTC
CAISDGYEQYF
>TRBJ2-5|TRBD2|TRBV5-4|-
TGTGCCAGCAAAGGAGCGGGAGGCTACCAAGAGACCCAGTACTTC
CASKGAGGYQETQYF
>TRBJ2-1|-|TRBV7-8|few
TGTGCCAGCATCCCGGTGCGAGGAAGAGATACATACAATGAGCAGTTCTTC
CASIPVRGRDTYNEQFF
>TRBJ2-7|TRBD1|TRBV7-9|-
TGTGCCAGCAGCTCCTCTACTCGGGACAGAGGGGAGTACTACGAGCAGTACTTC
CASSSSTRDRGEYYEQYF
>TRBJ2-7|-|TRBV29-1|-
TGCAGCGTTGAGTGGGACACCCCGTCCTACGAGCAGTACTTC
CSVEWDTPSYEQYF
>TRBJ1-6|-|TRBV19|-
TGTGCCAGTAGCAGAAACTCCTATAATTCACCCCTCCACTTT
CASSRNSYNSPLHF
>TRBJ2-3|TRBD2|TRBV7-2|-
TGTGCCAGCAGCCGACTAGCGGGAGCGGGAGATACGCAGTATTTT
CASSRLAGAGDTQYF
>TRBJ1-1|-|TRBV11-2|-
TGTGCCAGCAGCTGGTATTTCGGAGACACTGAAGCTTTCTTT
CASSWYFGDTEAFF
>TRBJ2-2|TRBD1|TRBV7-9|-
TGTGCCAGCAGACCAGCCGGGACAGGGAGGGCCACCGGGGAGCTGTTTTTT
CASRPAGTGRATGELFF
>TRBJ1-4|-|TRBV7-9|-
TGTGCCAGCAGCTTACAGGCACTCCGGGGTGAAAAACTGTTTTTT
CASSLQALRGEKLFF
>TRBJ2-2|-|TRBV5-4|-
TGTGCCAGCAGCTTGCTCGGGGAGCTGTTTTTT
CASSLLGELFF
>TRBJ2-3|TRBD2|TRBV27|-
TGTGCCAGCAGTAAAACCCCAACGGCGGGAGTTCAAGCAGATACGCAGTATTTT
CASSKTPTAGVQADTQYF
>TRBJ1-1|-|TRBV19|-
TGTGCCAGTCGAGCAAGCTACGCGAACACTGAAGCTTTCTTT
CASRASYANTEAFF
>TRBJ1-3|-|TRBV10-3|-
TGTGCCATCAGTGGCTACAGGGCTGGAAACACCATATATTTT
CAISGYRAGNTIYF
>TRBJ1-2|-|TRBV5-8|-
TGTGCCAGCAGCTTACAGGGTTGGGATGGCTACACCTTC
CASSLQGWDGYTF
>TRBJ1-2|TRBD1|TRBV28|-
TGTGCCAGCAGTTTCACCGGGACAGCCGGAGGCTACACCTTC
CASSFTGTAGGYTF